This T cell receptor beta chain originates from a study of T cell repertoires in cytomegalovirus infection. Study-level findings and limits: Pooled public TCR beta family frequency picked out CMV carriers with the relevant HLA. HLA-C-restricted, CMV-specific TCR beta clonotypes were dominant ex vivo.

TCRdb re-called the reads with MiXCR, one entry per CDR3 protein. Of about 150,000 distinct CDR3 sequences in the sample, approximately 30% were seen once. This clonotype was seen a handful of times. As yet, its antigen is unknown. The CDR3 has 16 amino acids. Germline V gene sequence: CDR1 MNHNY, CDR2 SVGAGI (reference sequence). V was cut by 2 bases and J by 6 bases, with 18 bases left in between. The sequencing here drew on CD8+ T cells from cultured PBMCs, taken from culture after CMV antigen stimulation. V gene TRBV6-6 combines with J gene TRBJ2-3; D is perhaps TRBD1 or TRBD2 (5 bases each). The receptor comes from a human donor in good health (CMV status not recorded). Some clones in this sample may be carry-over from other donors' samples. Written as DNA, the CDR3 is TGTGCCAGCAGTTACAGCCCGGGGCGTAGAGCTGATACGCAGTATTTT. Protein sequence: CASSYSPGRRADTQYF.